Shown below are 9 T cell receptor beta chains from a single sample sequenced in a study of blood T cell repertoires in COVID-19. Libraries were prepared by immunoSEQ multiplex PCR; TCRdb keeps only in-frame clonotypes and omits some of them. Altogether about 210,000 clones are present, more than 70% being singletons, with the ten largest covering approximately 2.3%. Sequenced sample: PBMCs or T cells enriched from blood (not recorded which). The receptors shown here come from a woman between 40 and 50 years old with acute COVID-19.

The gene calls are TRBV10-1 and TRBJ2-2, with 8 bases aligning to TRBD1. CDR3 length: 14 amino acids. Trimming at V came to 8 bases and at J to 6 bases, leaving 8 bases not matched to a gene. The germline gives CDR1 WNHNN, CDR2 SYGVQD (reference sequence). The DNA of the CDR3 is TGCGCCAGCGGCCGGGACAGGAGGGCCGGGGAGCTGTTTTTT. Protein product: CASGRDRRAGELFF.

The V and J genes are TRBV19 and TRBJ1-1; D might be TRBD1 (6 bases). The length of the CDR3 is 13 residues. The germline V and J ends were trimmed by 7 bases and 1 base, with 10 bases remaining between them. CDR1 and CDR2 (germline): LNHDA, SQIVND (reference sequence). In DNA form, the CDR3 reads TGTGCCAGTACCTTCAGGGGGAACACTGAAGCTTTCTTT. Its translation is CASTFRGNTEAFF. The full variable domain, completed using reference TRBV19 and TRBJ1-1, is DGGITQSPKYLFRKEGQNVTLSCEQNLNHDAMYWYRQDPGQGLRLIYYSQIVNDFQKGDIAEGYSVSREKKESFPLTVTSAQKNPTAFYLCASTFRGNTEAFFGQGTRLTVV.

The CDR3 nucleotides are TGCGCCAGCAGTTCGGGACAGGGGGATTACAATGAGCAGTTCTTC. Translating gives CASSSGQGDYNEQFF. The V call is TRBV10-1, the J call TRBJ2-1, with 11 bases that match TRBD1. V dropped 5 bases and J dropped 4; count of bases not matched to a gene: 4. The CDR3 consists of 15 residues. Germline V gene data show CDR1 as WNHNN and CDR2 as SYGVQD (reference sequence).

This clone was detected only once. V usage is TRBV5-6 and J usage is TRBJ1-3; D is perhaps TRBD1 (5 bases). V shed 1 base and J shed 4 bases, with 6 bases lying between them. The germline CDR1 and CDR2 sequences are SGHDT and YYEEEE. This CDR3 has 13 amino acids. The CDR3 region is CASSLPGGNTIYF. The CDR3, as DNA: TGTGCCAGCAGCTTGCCAGGGGGAAACACCATATATTTT.

The chain recombines TRBV11-3 with TRBJ1-1; weak D call: TRBD1 (6 bases). In germline, CDR1 is SGHNT, CDR2 YENEEA. V was clipped by 5 bases and J by 2 bases, with 15 bases between them. The CDR3 is 15 residues long. CDR3 amino acids: CASSPGGRSNTEAFF. The CDR3 DNA is TGTGCCAGCAGCCCGGGGGGCAGGTCTAACACTGAAGCTTTCTTT.

The chain is built from TRBV5-1 and TRBJ1-2; D possibly corresponds to TRBD1 (5 bases). Germline CDR1 is SGHRS and CDR2 is YFSETQ. The CDR3 totals 15 residues. V lost 1 base to trimming and J lost 0 bases, with 10 bases between them. Here the CDR3 DNA reads TGCGCCAGCAGCTTGATTGGGGGGACTAACTATGGCTACACCTTC. As protein: CASSLIGGTNYGYTF.

The chain combines TRBV19 with TRBJ2-2; TRBD1 matches 10 bases. The CDR3 runs 15 residues. Germline-derived CDR1 and CDR2 are LNHDA and SQIVND (reference sequence). Trimming removed 10 bases from V and 4 bases from J; junction bases left unmatched: 9. The CDR3 DNA sequence: TGTGCCACTCGTGACAGGGGGCTCAGCACCGGGGAGCTGTTTTTT. Translation gives CATRDRGLSTGELFF.

This chain uses TRBV4-3 with TRBJ2-1, with a possible D match to TRBD2 (6 bases). Trimming took off 4 bases at V and 1 base at J, with 11 bases between the two ends. This CDR3 has 15 amino acids. Germline-derived CDR1 and CDR2 are LGHNA and YSLEER. As DNA, the CDR3 is TGCGCCAGCAGCCGGACGCGGGGTTCCTACAATGAGCAGTTCTTC. This gives the protein CASSRTRGSYNEQFF.

The rearrangement links TRBV3-1 (or the pseudogene TRBV3-2) to TRBJ1-2; possibly TRBD1 for D (5 bases). Per germline, CDR1 LGHDT and CDR2 YNNKEL (reference sequence). This CDR3 is 14 amino acids long. V was pared by 5 bases and J by 4 bases, with 14 bases between. The CDR3 loop reads CASSDGHAGYGYTF. The DNA for the CDR3 is TGTGCCAGCAGCGACGGACACGCTGGCTATGGCTACACCTTC.